This T cell receptor beta chain was captured in a study of T-cell reconstitution after alpha-beta-depleted transplantation in children. Regarding the study as a whole: Reportedly, roughly two months post-transplant, alpha-beta T cells arose from several hundred expanded graft clones. The high TCRbeta diversity at day 60 in some patients came from surviving recipient T cells and thymic progenitors.

With regard to this clonotype: Its target is unknown.

The ends were cut back, 3 bases at V and 4 bases at J, with 16 bases in the middle. The CDR3 spans 15 residues. CDR1 is SGDLS, CDR2 YYNGEE, per germline. Unique molecular identifiers were used in preparing the TCRbeta library. TCRdb processed the PCR reads anew with MiXCR; each CDR3 protein has one entry. The sample shows around 300,000 distinct CDR3 sequences, approximately 23% of them seen only once. The chain has TRBV9 and TRBJ1-1; D gene uncertain. This sequence originates from a male patient younger than 18 who had a stem cell transplant for acute lymphoblastic leukemia, so the T cells may come from the graft donor. Sequencing used PBMCs, mostly from graft donor cells, obtained 180 days after TCRalphabeta/CD19-depleted stem cell transplant. The DNA for the CDR3 is TGTGCCAGCAGCGCAGACCTCTCGACACCCACTGAAGCTTTCTTT. It codes for CASSADLSTPTEAFF.